This T cell receptor (beta chain) derives from a study of PD-1 blockade in mismatch repair-deficient tumors. Study-level information: All were previously treated, progressing patients with about a dozen mismatch repair-deficient cancer types.

Germline V gives CDR1 SNHLY, CDR2 FYNNEI. This CDR3 spans 13 amino acids. V was shortened by 5 bases and J by 1 base, with 8 bases between the two germline ends. PCR or immunohistochemistry showed mismatch repair deficiency in every enrolled patient. The TCR-sequenced patients were a few responders to pembrolizumab. Generated by immunoSEQ multiplex PCR, the TCRdb table keeps only in-frame clones and is missing some. The sample contains 90,000 to 120,000 clones, 82% of which appear only once. Here the sequenced sample was peripheral blood, taken less than 37 weeks after starting pembrolizumab. The rearrangement links TRBV2 to TRBJ1-1; a weak D match, TRBD1 (6 bases). The sequence was obtained from an adult with mismatch repair-deficient cancer. DNA for the CDR3: TGTGCCAGCAGTATCAGGGGGAACACTGAAGCTTTCTTT. It yields the protein CASSIRGNTEAFF.